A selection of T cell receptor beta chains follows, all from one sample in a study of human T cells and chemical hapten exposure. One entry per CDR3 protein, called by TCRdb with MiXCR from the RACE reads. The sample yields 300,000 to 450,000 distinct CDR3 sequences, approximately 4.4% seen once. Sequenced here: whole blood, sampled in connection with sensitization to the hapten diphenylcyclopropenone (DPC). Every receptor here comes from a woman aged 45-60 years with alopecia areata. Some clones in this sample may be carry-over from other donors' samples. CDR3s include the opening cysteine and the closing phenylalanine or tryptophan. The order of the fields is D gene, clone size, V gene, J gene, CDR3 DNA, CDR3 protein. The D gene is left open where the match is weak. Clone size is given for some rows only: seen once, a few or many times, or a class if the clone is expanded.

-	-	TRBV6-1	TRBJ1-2	TGTGCCAGCAGTGTAGTGCGGGGCTATGGCTACACCTTC	CASSVVRGYGYTF
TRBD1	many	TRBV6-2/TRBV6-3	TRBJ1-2	TGTGCCAGCCGGGAAATATTGACAGGGTTGAACTATGGCTACACCTTC	CASREILTGLNYGYTF
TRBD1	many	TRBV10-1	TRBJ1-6	TGCGCCAGCAGTGACTCCGGACAGGTGTGCTCCTATAATTCACCCCTCCACTTT	CASSDSGQVCSYNSPLHF
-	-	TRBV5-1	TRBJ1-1	TGCGCCAGCAGCTTGGAGGGGATAGAAGCTTTCTTT	CASSLEGIEAFF
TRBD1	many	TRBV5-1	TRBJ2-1	TGCGCCAGCAGTCAATCCGGGACAGGGGCCAATGAGCAGTTCTTC	CASSQSGTGANEQFF
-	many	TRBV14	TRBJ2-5	TGTGCCAGCAGCCGCCCCAGCCAAGAGACCCAGTACTTC	CASSRPSQETQYF
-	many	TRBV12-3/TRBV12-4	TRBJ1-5	TGTGCCAGCAGTTTAGCGCTGACACCTCAGCCCCAGCATTTT	CASSLALTPQPQHF
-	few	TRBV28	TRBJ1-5	TGTGCCAGCAGAAACGGACCGGGGGGCAATCAGCCCCAGCATTTT	CASRNGPGGNQPQHF
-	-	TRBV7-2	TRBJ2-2	TGTGCCAGCAGCTCGGGACTTCCCACAGGGGAGCTGTTTTTT	CASSSGLPTGELFF
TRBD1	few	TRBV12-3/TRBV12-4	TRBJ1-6	TGTGCCAGCAGCCTCATGGGACAGGGGAATTCACCCCTCCACTTT	CASSLMGQGNSPLHF
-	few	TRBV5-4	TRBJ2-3	TGTGCCAGCAGCTTCCCGAGAGGGGTTAGCACAGATACGCAGTATTTT	CASSFPRGVSTDTQYF
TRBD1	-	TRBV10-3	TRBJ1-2	TGTGCCATCAATCCGGGACAGGCGCTCTATGGCTACACCTTC	CAINPGQALYGYTF
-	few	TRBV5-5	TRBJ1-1	TGTGCCAGCAGCTTGGTACCGGGAGAATCGACTGAAGCTTTCTTT	CASSLVPGESTEAFF
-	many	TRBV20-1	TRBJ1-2	TGCAGTGCCTTAGACAGACGAATGTTCTATGGCTACACCTTC	CSALDRRMFYGYTF
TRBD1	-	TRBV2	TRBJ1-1	TGTGCCAGCAGTGACGGACAGGGGACGAACACTGAAGCTTTCTTT	CASSDGQGTNTEAFF
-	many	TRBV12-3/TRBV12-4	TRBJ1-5	TGTGCCAGCAGTTTAGAAGAGAGCAATCAGCCCCAGCATTTT	CASSLEESNQPQHF
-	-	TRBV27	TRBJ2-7	TGTGCCAGCAGTCCATGGGGAAGGTCCTACGAGCAGTACTTC	CASSPWGRSYEQYF
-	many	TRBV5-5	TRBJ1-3	TGTGCCAGCAGCTTGGCGGCGGACTCTGGAAACACCATATATTTT	CASSLAADSGNTIYF
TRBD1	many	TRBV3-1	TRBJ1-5	TGTGCCAGCAGCCAGGGGACAGGTATTAGCAATCAGCCCCAGCATTTT	CASSQGTGISNQPQHF